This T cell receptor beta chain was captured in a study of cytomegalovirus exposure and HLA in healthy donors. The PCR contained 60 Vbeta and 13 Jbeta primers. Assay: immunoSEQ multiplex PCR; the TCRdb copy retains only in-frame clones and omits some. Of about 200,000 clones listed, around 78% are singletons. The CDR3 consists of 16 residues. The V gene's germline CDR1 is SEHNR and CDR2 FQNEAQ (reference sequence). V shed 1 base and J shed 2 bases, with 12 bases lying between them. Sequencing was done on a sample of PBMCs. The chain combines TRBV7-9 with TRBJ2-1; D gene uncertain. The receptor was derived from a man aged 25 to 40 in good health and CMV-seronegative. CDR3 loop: CASSLVDTRPYNEQFF. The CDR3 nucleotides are TGTGCCAGCAGCTTAGTTGATACTCGCCCCTACAATGAGCAGTTCTTC. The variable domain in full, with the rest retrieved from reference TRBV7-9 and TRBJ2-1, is DTGVSQNPRHKITKRGQNVTFRCDPISEHNRLYWYRQTLGQGPEFLTYFQNEAQLEKSRLLSDRFSAERPKGSFSTLEIQRTEQGDSAMYLCASSLVDTRPYNEQFFGPGTRLTVL.